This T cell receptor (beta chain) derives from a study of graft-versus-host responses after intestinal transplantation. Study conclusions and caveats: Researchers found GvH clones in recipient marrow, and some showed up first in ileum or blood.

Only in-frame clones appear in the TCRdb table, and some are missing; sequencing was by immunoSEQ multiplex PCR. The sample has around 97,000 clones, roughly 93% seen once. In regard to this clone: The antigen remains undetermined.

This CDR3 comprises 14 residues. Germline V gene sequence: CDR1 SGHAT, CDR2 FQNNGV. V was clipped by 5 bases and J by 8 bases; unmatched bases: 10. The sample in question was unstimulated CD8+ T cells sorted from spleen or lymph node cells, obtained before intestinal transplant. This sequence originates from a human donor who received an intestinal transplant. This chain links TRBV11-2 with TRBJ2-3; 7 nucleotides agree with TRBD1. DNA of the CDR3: TGTGCCAGCAGCGCCGAGACAGGGTTAGGTACGCAGTATTTT. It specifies CASSAETGLGTQYF.